The 4 T cell receptor beta chains below all came from one sample that was sequenced in a study of T cell responses to AZD1222 COVID-19 vaccine. Sequencing was performed with immunoSEQ multiplex PCR; in TCRdb, only in-frame clones are kept and a portion is missing. There are about 40,000 clones in the sample; approximately 88% occur only once, and 18% lies in the top ten. The input for sequencing was peripheral blood, taken 28 days after the second AZD1222 dose. The receptors originated from an adult who received the AZD1222 COVID-19 vaccine.

This chain joins TRBV3-1 (or the pseudogene TRBV3-2) and TRBJ1-1; D perhaps matches TRBD1 (6 bases). The germline V and J ends were trimmed by 1 base and 11 bases, with 20 bases remaining between them. Per the germline V gene, CDR1 is LGHDT and CDR2 is YNNKEL (reference sequence). CDR3 length: 15 residues. The CDR3 nucleotides are TGTGCCAGCAGCCAAGCGCGACAGGAGGGCTTGAGGGCTTTCTTT. Protein: CASSQARQEGLRAFF.

The chain uses TRBV7-8 and TRBJ2-1; D might be TRBD1 or TRBD2, each matching 5 bases. The CDR3 contains 16 residues. Germline V lookup: CDR1 SGHVS, CDR2 FQNEAQ. Trimming shortened V by 1 base and J by 0 bases, and 10 bases separated the two germline ends. The CDR3 is CASSLGGLGSYNEQFF. In DNA form, the CDR3 reads TGTGCCAGCAGCTTAGGGGGGTTAGGCTCCTACAATGAGCAGTTCTTC. The full variable domain, completed using reference TRBV7-8 and TRBJ2-1, is GAGVSQSPRYKVAKRGQDVALRCDPISGHVSLFWYQQALGQGPEFLTYFQNEAQLDKSGLPSDRFFAERPEGSVSTLKIQRTQQEDSAVYLCASSLGGLGSYNEQFFGPGTRLTVL.

The chain is built from TRBV6-2 or TRBV6-3 and TRBJ2-3; 9 bases agree with TRBD2. From germline, CDR1 is MNHEY and CDR2 SVGEGT. V lost 2 bases to trimming and J lost 1 base; unmatched junction nucleotides: 1. There are 15 residues in the CDR3. CDR3 region: CASSYRTSGTDTQYF. The CDR3 nucleotides are TGTGCCAGCAGTTACAGGACTAGCGGCACAGATACGCAGTATTTT.

This clone was detected only a few times. This rearrangement joins TRBV30 to TRBJ1-6; a possible D gene is TRBD1 (6 bases). Germline V gene sequence: CDR1 GTSNPN, CDR2 SVGIG (reference sequence). Deletions cut 0 bases from V and 10 bases from J, with 13 bases between. The CDR3 length is 14 residues. The CDR3, as DNA: TGTGCCTGGAGTGTACGTGGGGGCCGATCACCCCTCCACTTT. As protein: CAWSVRGGRSPLHF.